Following are 29 T cell receptor beta chains from one sample sequenced in a study of cytomegalovirus exposure and HLA in healthy donors. Profiling relied on immunoSEQ multiplex PCR, and the TCRdb table lists in-frame clones only, not all of them. The data contain about 280,000 clones, roughly 90% of them seen just once; the ten biggest clones take up about 0.85%. The sequencing sample was made of PBMCs. Receptors were obtained from a woman aged 18 to 35 in good health and CMV-seronegative.

The chain uses TRBV5-4 and TRBJ1-1; 8 bases align to TRBD1. The V and J ends lost 0 bases and 3 bases, in that order; junction bases with no gene match: 4. The CDR3 has 15 residues. Germline V gene lookup returns CDR1 SGHNT and CDR2 YYREEE (reference sequence). Here the CDR3 reads CASSLVGQGDTEAFF. CDR3 coding DNA: TGTGCCAGCAGCTTGGTAGGACAGGGCGACACTGAAGCTTTCTTT.

The chain couples TRBV7-8 to TRBJ1-5, with 8 nucleotides matching TRBD1. The germline gives CDR1 SGHVS, CDR2 FQNEAQ. The CDR3 is 20 amino acids. The V gene end was trimmed by 2 bases and the J gene end by 2 bases; junction bases not matched to a gene: 17. Here the CDR3 DNA reads TGTGCCAGCAGCTTAAGGTCCCGGACAGGGACCTATATTGGCAATCAGCCCCAGCATTTT. Encoded protein: CASSLRSRTGTYIGNQPQHF.

The chain is built from TRBV5-1 and TRBJ2-7; 7 bases map to TRBD1. The CDR3 consists of 14 residues. The germline V gene encodes CDR1 SGHRS and CDR2 YFSETQ. V shed 0 bases and J 2 bases; nucleotides not matched to a gene: 2. The CDR3, as DNA: TGCGCCAGCAGCTTGGACAGGGGTCCCTACGAGCAGTACTTC. Its protein is CASSLDRGPYEQYF. Combining the CDR3 with reference TRBV5-1 and TRBJ2-7 gives the whole variable domain KAGVTQTPRYLIKTRGQQVTLSCSPISGHRSVSWYQQTPGQGLQFLFEYFSETQRNKGNFPGRFSGRQFSNSRSEMNVSTLELGDSALYLCASSLDRGPYEQYFGPGTRLTVT.

This clone was picked up one time. The rearrangement uses TRBV6-5 and TRBJ1-1, with 8 bases lining up with TRBD1. CDR3 size: 13 residues. J was trimmed by 9 bases and V by 2 bases; bases with no gene match: 5. CDR1 is MNHEY and CDR2 is SVGAGI in the germline V gene. In DNA form, the CDR3 reads TGTGCCAGCAGTTACGACGACAGGGGCCAAGCTTTCTTT. It yields the protein CASSYDDRGQAFF.

The rearrangement links TRBV2 to TRBJ2-3; the D is unclear. CDR1 is SNHLY, CDR2 FYNNEI, per germline. V lost 6 bases and J 1 base, leaving 8 bases between the germline ends. The CDR3 consists of 13 residues. The CDR3 loop reads CASRGSGTDTQYF. The DNA for the CDR3 is TGTGCCAGCAGGGGCTCCGGCACAGATACGCAGTATTTT. The full variable domain, in which reference TRBV2 and TRBJ2-3 provide the parts outside the CDR3, is EPEVTQTPSHQVTQMGQEVILRCVPISNHLYFYWYRQILGQKVEFLVSFYNNEISEKSEIFDDQFSVERPDGSNFTLKIRSTKLEDSAMYFCASRGSGTDTQYFGPGTRLTVL.

The chain combines TRBV15 with TRBJ2-5, with TRBD2 matching 8 bases. CDR1 is LNHNV and CDR2 is YYDKDF in the germline V gene (reference sequence). The CDR3 contains 16 residues. V lost 3 bases to trimming and J lost 5 bases; unmatched junction nucleotides: 11. CDR3 region: CATSRDQAGAGETQYF. Written as DNA, the CDR3 is TGTGCCACCAGCAGGGATCAAGCGGGAGCGGGGGAGACCCAGTACTTC.

The chain uses TRBV18 and TRBJ2-7; 7 bases are a match to TRBD2. V gave up 6 bases and J gave up 7 bases; unmatched junction bases: 9. Looked up from germline, CDR1 is KGHSH and CDR2 is LQKENI. This CDR3 has 13 residues. The CDR3 here is CASSFGTGGEQYF. Written as DNA, the CDR3 is TGTGCCAGCTCCTTCGGAACCGGGGGGGAGCAGTACTTC.

The V and J genes are TRBV11-3 and TRBJ2-7; D gene ambiguous. Germline V CDR1 and CDR2: SGHNT, YENEEA. The CDR3 runs to 13 residues. Trimming removed 0 bases at V and 3 bases at J, with 6 bases between. CDR3 bases: TGTGCCAGCAGCTTAGAACAACACTACGAGCAGTACTTC. It is translated as CASSLEQHYEQYF.

This clone was observed once. The chain joins TRBV11-2 to TRBJ1-5; TRBD1 might be the D (5 bases). Trimming took off 1 base at V and 4 bases at J, with 8 bases between the two ends. Germline loops: CDR1 SGHAT, CDR2 FQNNGV. This CDR3 has 14 amino acids. CDR3 DNA: TGTGCCAGCAGCTTAGGGGCAGGGAATCAGCCCCAGCATTTT. Its protein is CASSLGAGNQPQHF.

The rearrangement links TRBV9 to TRBJ1-3; tentatively, D is TRBD1 (5 bases). CDR1 SGDLS and CDR2 YYNGEE come from the germline V gene. The CDR3 runs 16 residues. V was clipped by 3 bases and J by 0 bases, with 13 bases between them. The CDR3 is CASSATGGDSGNTIYF. The DNA of the CDR3 is TGTGCCAGCAGCGCAACGGGGGGGGACTCTGGAAACACCATATATTTT.

This clone turned up a few times. The gene calls are TRBV5-1 and TRBJ1-5; 8 positions agree with TRBD1. V was pared by 4 bases and J by 4 bases, with 7 bases of the junction left unmatched. The length of the CDR3 is 15 residues. Germline V lookup: CDR1 SGHRS, CDR2 YFSETQ. CDR3 coding DNA: TGCGCCAGCAGCCAGGGAGGACAGGGAAATCAGCCCCAGCATTTT. As protein: CASSQGGQGNQPQHF.

This chain uses TRBV6-5 with TRBJ1-2; TRBD1 is a possible D gene (5 bases). Trimming pared 4 bases from V and 8 bases from J, leaving 17 bases between. The CDR3 spans 14 residues. CDR1 and CDR2 (germline): MNHEY, SVGAGI. The CDR3 reads CASSFGGGGRGYTF. Written as DNA, the CDR3 is TGTGCCAGCAGTTTCGGCGGGGGGGGTCGCGGCTACACCTTC.

The chain links TRBV5-6 to TRBJ1-6, with D perhaps matching TRBD1 (6 bases). This CDR3 has 16 amino acids. V gave up 5 bases and J gave up 0 bases, with 12 bases separating them. CDR1 SGHDT and CDR2 YYEEEE come from the germline V gene. In DNA, the CDR3 is TGTGCCAGCAGTTATACAGGGAGCTCCTATAATTCACCCCTCCACTTT. As protein: CASSYTGSSYNSPLHF.

The chain recombines TRBV27 with TRBJ2-4; 8 bases agree with TRBD2. The germline gives CDR1 MNHEY, CDR2 SMNVEV (reference sequence). The CDR3 extends over 21 amino acids. V lost 3 bases to trimming and J lost 0 bases; unmatched junction nucleotides: 19. CDR3 sequence: CASSFSGTGTRTLLAKNIQYF. DNA of the CDR3: TGTGCCAGCAGTTTTTCCGGCACCGGGACTAGAACTCTACTAGCCAAAAACATTCAGTACTTC.

V and J are TRBV13 and TRBJ1-3; D possibly corresponds to TRBD1 (6 bases). Trimming removed 5 bases from V and 0 bases from J, with 17 bases in between. CDR1 is PRHDT and CDR2 is FYEKMQ in the germline V gene (reference sequence). The CDR3 covers 17 residues. The CDR3 here is CASSLYLTGNSGNTIYF. The CDR3 DNA reads as TGTGCCAGCAGCCTTTATTTGACAGGCAACTCTGGAAACACCATATATTTT.

CDR3 sequence reads: CASSLLPGLSYEQYF. The DNA for the CDR3 is TGCGCCAGCAGCTTGCTCCCAGGGCTGTCCTACGAGCAGTACTTC. The V call is TRBV5-1, the J call TRBJ2-7; possibly TRBD1 for D (5 bases). The CDR3 has 15 amino acids. Trimming removed 1 base from V and 1 base from J, with 12 bases in between. Germline CDR1 SGHRS, CDR2 YFSETQ.

The rearrangement uses TRBV27 and TRBJ2-7, with TRBD2 as a possible D gene (5 bases). This CDR3 spans 15 amino acids. Trimming took off 11 bases at V and 3 bases at J, with 23 bases between the two ends. Germline V lookup: CDR1 MNHEY, CDR2 SMNVEV (reference sequence). The CDR3 sequence: CARRLLGSENYEQYF. CDR3 nucleotides: TGTGCCCGCCGGCTCCTAGGTAGCGAGAACTACGAGCAGTACTTC.

The genes are TRBV6-4 and TRBJ1-6; 7 bases map to TRBD1. CDR1 and CDR2 (germline): MRHNA, SNTAGT. The CDR3 has 13 residues. V lost 9 bases and J lost 7; bases outside the gene matches: 6. As DNA, the CDR3 is TGTGCCAGACGGGACAGACGAAATTCACCCCTCCACTTT. Its protein product is CARRDRRNSPLHF.

The chain combines TRBV9 with TRBJ1-6; 9 bases are a match to TRBD1. Per germline, CDR1 SGDLS and CDR2 YYNGEE. With 4 bases clipped from V and 2 bases from J, the junction kept 7 bases outside the gene matches. The CDR3 contains 17 residues. The CDR3 spells CASSPVGDRAYNSPLHF. The CDR3 region has the DNA TGTGCCAGCAGCCCCGTAGGGGACAGGGCCTATAATTCACCCCTCCACTTT.

This chain uses TRBV7-7 with TRBJ2-5; no clear D gene. This CDR3 has 14 residues. With 6 bases removed from V and 5 bases from J, the gap between germline ends came to 16 bases. Germline loops: CDR1 SSHAT, CDR2 FNYEAQ (reference sequence). This CDR3 is CASRPDWLSETQYF. CDR3 nucleotide sequence: TGTGCCAGCAGACCCGACTGGCTCTCGGAGACCCAGTACTTC.

The chain joins TRBV29-1 to TRBJ1-6; D is uncertain. CDR1 is SQVTM, CDR2 ANQGSEA, per germline. The CDR3 totals 12 residues. V was cut by 7 bases and J by 7 bases, with 11 bases left in between. DNA of the CDR3: TGCAGCGCCCGCGATCGGAATTCACCCCTCCACTTT. It is translated as CSARDRNSPLHF.

The chain has TRBV11-3 and TRBJ2-3; 13 bases align to TRBD2. The ends lost 5 bases at V and 6 bases at J; junction bases unmatched: 5. CDR3 size: 15 residues. The V gene's germline CDR1 is SGHNT and CDR2 YENEEA. The CDR3 reads CASSAGTSGTDTQYF. The CDR3 DNA is TGTGCCAGCAGCGCCGGGACTAGCGGGACCGATACGCAGTATTTT.

The chain's CDR3 is CASSFQRGKETQYF. The CDR3 DNA is TGTGCCAGCAGTTTTCAGAGGGGGAAAGAGACCCAGTACTTC. This chain joins TRBV28 and TRBJ2-5; D is perhaps TRBD1 (6 bases). The germline V gene encodes CDR1 MDHEN and CDR2 SYDVKM. Trimming removed 3 bases at V and 3 bases at J, with 11 bases between. The CDR3 has 14 amino acids.

The V call is TRBV11-3, the J call TRBJ2-1; a weak D match, TRBD1 (5 bases). The CDR3 length is 14 residues. Germline values: CDR1 SGHNT, CDR2 YENEEA. The V gene lost 2 bases and the J gene lost 5 bases, with 10 bases spanning the gap. CDR3 bases: TGTGCCAGCAGCTTACGACAGCAAGACAATGAGCAGTTCTTC. Translating gives CASSLRQQDNEQFF.

This chain connects TRBV5-6 to TRBJ1-1; TRBD1 might be the D (5 bases). Trimming stripped 5 bases from V and 1 base from J, with 21 bases between. The CDR3 is 17 residues long. CDR1 and CDR2 (germline): SGHDT, YYEEEE. CDR3 sequence: CASRPLVDRGQNTEAFF. CDR3 bases: TGTGCCAGCAGGCCCTTAGTGGATAGGGGCCAGAACACTGAAGCTTTCTTT.

The chain is built from TRBV29-1 and TRBJ1-2; TRBD1 matches at 7 bases. With 7 bases clipped from V and 7 bases from J, the junction kept 6 bases outside the gene matches. Germline CDR1 SQVTM, CDR2 ANQGSEA. The CDR3 runs to 11 residues. CDR3 in amino acids: CSATGVGGYTF. CDR3 sequence (DNA): TGCAGCGCTACAGGGGTAGGTGGCTACACCTTC.

The chain has TRBV27 and TRBJ2-7; 7 bases match TRBD1. The CDR3 contains 16 residues. Germline CDR1 reads MNHEY; CDR2 reads SMNVEV (reference sequence). Trimming removed 4 bases from V and 5 bases from J; junction bases left unmatched: 14. Here the CDR3 DNA reads TGTGCCAGCAGTTCTTCTTTCGGGACAGCGTCCCACGAGCAGTACTTC. Protein product: CASSSSFGTASHEQYF.

The CDR3 is CASSFRGELGYTF. The CDR3 bases are TGTGCCAGCAGTTTTAGGGGCGAGCTTGGCTACACCTTC. V is TRBV27 and J is TRBJ1-2, with D tentatively TRBD1 (5 bases). Germline CDR1 reads MNHEY; CDR2 reads SMNVEV (reference sequence). V lost 3 bases and J 7 bases, leaving 12 bases between the germline ends. The CDR3 is made up of 13 amino acids.

V is TRBV25-1 and J is TRBJ2-2, with 8 positions matching TRBD2. Looked up from germline, CDR1 is MGHDK and CDR2 is SYGVNS. V was pared by 7 bases and J by 6 bases, with 7 bases of the junction left unmatched. The CDR3 totals 14 residues. The CDR3 nucleotides read TGTGCCAGCACCTATGGCGGGGGGTCCGGGGAGCTGTTTTTT. Encoded protein: CASTYGGGSGELFF.